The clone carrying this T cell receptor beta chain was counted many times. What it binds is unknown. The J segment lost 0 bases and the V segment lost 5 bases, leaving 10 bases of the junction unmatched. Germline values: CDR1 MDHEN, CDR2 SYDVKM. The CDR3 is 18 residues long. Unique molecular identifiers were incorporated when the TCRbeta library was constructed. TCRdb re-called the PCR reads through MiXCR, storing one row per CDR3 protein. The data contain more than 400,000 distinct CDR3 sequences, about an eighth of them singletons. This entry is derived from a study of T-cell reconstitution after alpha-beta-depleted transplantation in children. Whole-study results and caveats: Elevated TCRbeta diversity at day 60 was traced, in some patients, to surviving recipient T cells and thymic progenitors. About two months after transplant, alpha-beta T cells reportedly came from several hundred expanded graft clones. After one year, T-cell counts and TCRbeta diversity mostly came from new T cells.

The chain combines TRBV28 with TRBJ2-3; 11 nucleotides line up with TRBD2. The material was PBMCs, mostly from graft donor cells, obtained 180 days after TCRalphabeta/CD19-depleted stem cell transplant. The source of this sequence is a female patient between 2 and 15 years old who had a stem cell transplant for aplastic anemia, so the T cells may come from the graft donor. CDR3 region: CASSTLLGLAVSTDTQYF. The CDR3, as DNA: TGTGCCAGCAGTACCCTACTGGGACTAGCGGTTAGCACAGATACGCAGTATTTT. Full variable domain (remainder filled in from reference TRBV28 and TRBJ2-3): DVKVTQSSRYLVKRTGEKVFLECVQDMDHENMFWYRQDPGLGLRLIYFSYDVKMKEKGDIPEGYSVSREKKERFSLILESASTNQTSMYLCASSTLLGLAVSTDTQYFGPGTRLTVL.